The entry that follows covers one T cell receptor beta chain sequence. This specimen comes from a study of monozygotic twins with inflammatory bowel disease. The CDR3 length is 16 residues. The germline gives CDR1 MNHEY, CDR2 SVGAGI. TCRdb re-called the 5' RACE reads and shows each CDR3 protein once, DNA omitted. This repertoire includes roughly 320,000 distinct CDR3 sequences. The TCR comes from a human donor with ulcerative colitis or Crohn's disease, or a healthy co-twin of an affected twin (not recorded which). The source material was blood. The chain combines TRBV6-5 with TRBJ1-5. The CDR3 spells CASSYRVSGRGFPQHF.